Listed below are T cell receptor beta chains from one sample, sequenced in a study of early T cells in non-severe SARS-CoV-2 infection. One entry per CDR3 protein results from TCRdb running MiXCR on the 5' RACE reads. The sample yields approximately 35,000 distinct CDR3 sequences, roughly 5.7% seen once. The source material was whole blood. The source of these receptors is an adult who was a healthcare worker with PCR-confirmed SARS-CoV-2 infection or an uninfected control (not recorded which). The CDR3 runs from the conserved cysteine through the conserved F or W. D genes are given only for firm matches. A row's size may be missing; if present it is once, few, many or a size class.

many,TRBJ2-1,TRBV24-1,NA,TGTGCCACCAGTGATCTGGGGAATGAGCAGTTCTTC,CATSDLGNEQFF
few,TRBJ2-1,TRBV10-3,TRBD2,TGTGCCATCAGCCCTAGCGGGAACTCCTACAACGAGCAGTTCTTC,CAISPSGNSYNEQFF
many,TRBJ1-5,TRBV10-3,NA,TGTGCCATCAGTGAGCCGGGACACAATCAGCCCCAGCATTTT,CAISEPGHNQPQHF
many,TRBJ1-2,TRBV4-1,NA,TGCGCCAGCAGCCAAGACTCCCAGGGGCGCCCTAACTATGGCTACACCTTC,CASSQDSQGRPNYGYTF
many,TRBJ2-7,TRBV6-5,TRBD2,TGTGCCAGCAGTTACAGCGGGGGAGGCTCCTACGAGCAGTACTTC,CASSYSGGGSYEQYF
NA,TRBJ2-1,TRBV7-6,NA,TGTGCCAGCAGCCTCGGACAGCCAGGTAGTGGTGAGCAGTTCTTC,CASSLGQPGSGEQFF
many,TRBJ2-4,TRBV19,NA,TGTGCCAGTAGTATTAAGCCCGAACTAGCCAAAAACATTCAGTACTTC,CASSIKPELAKNIQYF
many,TRBJ1-5,TRBV12-3/TRBV12-4,TRBD1,TGTGCCAGCAGTAGCTCCGGGACAGTATGGACAAACAATCAGCCCCAGCATTTT,CASSSSGTVWTNNQPQHF
many,TRBJ2-4,TRBV23-1,NA,TGCGCCGCCCGAGGACAGTTTAAAAACATTCAGTACTTC,CAARGQFKNIQYF
NA,TRBJ2-5,TRBV19,NA,TGTGCCAGTAGTATGGCAGGGGGGGAGACCCAGTACTTC,CASSMAGGETQYF
many,TRBJ2-5,TRBV5-1,TRBD2,TGCGCCAGCAGCTTGGCCCATTCTAGCGGCCCGGGGAGCCAAGAGACCCAGTACTTC,CASSLAHSSGPGSQETQYF
many,TRBJ1-2,TRBV6-6,NA,TGTGCCAGCAGTTACGGGGACTATGGCTACACCTTC,CASSYGDYGYTF
many,TRBJ2-3,TRBV27,NA,TGTGCCAGCAGTTCCCACGAACGTAGCACAGATACGCAGTATTTT,CASSSHERSTDTQYF
many,TRBJ2-2,TRBV7-3,NA,TGTGCCAGCAGCTTAACGGGTCCTTTTGGGGAGCTGTTTTTT,CASSLTGPFGELFF
many,TRBJ2-3,TRBV30,TRBD1,TGTGCCTGGAGTGGCCCCGGGACAGGGCGCGGGACAGATACGCAGTATTTT,CAWSGPGTGRGTDTQYF
many,TRBJ2-7,TRBV6-1,TRBD2,TGTGCCAGCAGTGAAGGGCCTAGCGGGACCTACGAGCAGTACTTC,CASSEGPSGTYEQYF
NA,TRBJ2-1,TRBV10-3,TRBD1,TGTGCCATCAGTGAGTCCCGCGACAGGGAATACAATGAGCAGTTCTTC,CAISESRDREYNEQFF
many,TRBJ1-2,TRBV9,NA,TGTGCCAGCAGCGTAGACTTCGACAGCTATGGCTACACCTTC,CASSVDFDSYGYTF
many,TRBJ2-3,TRBV7-9,NA,TGTGCCAGCAGAACTGAGCGGGGCACAGATACGCAGTATTTT,CASRTERGTDTQYF
many,TRBJ2-1,TRBV20-1,TRBD2,TGCAGTGCTAGGTATCCTCGCGGGAGGTCCTCCTACAATGAGCAGTTCTTC,CSARYPRGRSSYNEQFF
many,TRBJ1-5,TRBV29-1,TRBD1,TGCAGCGTTCTGACAGGGGCTAATCAGCCCCAGCATTTT,CSVLTGANQPQHF
many,TRBJ2-1,TRBV10-1,TRBD2,TGCGCCAGCAGTACTAGCGGGAGCTATGAGCAGTTCTTC,CASSTSGSYEQFF
few,TRBJ2-1,TRBV30,NA,TGTGCCTGGAGTGTAGCAAAAATGGGACCCCCTGAGCAGTTCTTC,CAWSVAKMGPPEQFF
many,TRBJ2-1,TRBV7-2,TRBD2,TGTGCCAGCAGCCCAGGACTAGCGGGGTACAATGAGCAGTTCTTC,CASSPGLAGYNEQFF
many,TRBJ2-3,TRBV20-1,TRBD2,TGCAGTGCAAGACTAGCGGGAGTGGTCGATACGCAGTATTTT,CSARLAGVVDTQYF
few,TRBJ2-7,TRBV3-2,NA,TGTGCCAGCAGCCTTCACCCTAGCGTCTCCTACGAGCAGTACTTC,CASSLHPSVSYEQYF
many,TRBJ2-5,TRBV28,TRBD2,TGTGCCAGCACGGGGACTAGCGGGAGGGCCTCTGAGACCCAGTACTTC,CASTGTSGRASETQYF
NA,TRBJ2-6,TRBV7-2,NA,TGTGCTAGCAGCCTACGCTCTGGGGCCAACGTCCTGACTTTC,CASSLRSGANVLTF
many,TRBJ2-3,TRBV3-1,TRBD1,TGTGCCAGCAGCCTGGGACAGGGGGCGCGGACAGATACGCAGTATTTT,CASSLGQGARTDTQYF